Here is one TCR beta chain with its context. The antigen remains undetermined. The sample is drawn from a study of T cells in localized non-small cell lung cancer. Trimming removed 5 bases at V and 6 bases at J, with 14 bases between. The CDR3 extends over 13 amino acids. In germline, CDR1 is MNHEY, CDR2 SVGAGI. Findings and caveats of the study: A median around 57 of the top 100 tumor clones appeared in adjacent lung. The study found T cell clonality highest in uninvolved adjacent lung, above tumor. Those with higher blood T cell density had longer overall survival.

Produced via immunoSEQ multiplex PCR; TCRdb's table is partial and in-frame only. The sample contains around 29,000 clones, 88% of which appear only once. The sequenced sample was peripheral blood, obtained before any cancer treatment. The chain has TRBV6-5 and TRBJ2-7; D ambiguous. The sequence came from a female donor older than 55 with stage III squamous cell lung carcinoma. The CDR3 here is CASSQRPRPEQYF. Written as DNA, the CDR3 is TGTGCCAGCAGTCAGAGACCGCGGCCCGAGCAGTACTTC.